The rows below give T cell receptor beta chains drawn from one sample of a study of cytomegalovirus exposure and HLA in healthy donors. This table comes from immunoSEQ multiplex PCR, and its TCRdb copy is limited to in-frame clones, with some not included. The sample holds around 170,000 clones; around 80% are singletons and the top ten take roughly 6.3%. The material sequenced was PBMCs. The receptors stem from a man in his forties in good health and CMV-seropositive. The CDR3 runs from the conserved cysteine through the conserved F or W. A D gene is named only where the DNA matches it firmly. Clone size is not always given. Where it is, it says once, few, many or a class for expanded clones.

D gene,J gene,clone size,V gene,CDR3 DNA,CDR3 protein
TRBD1,TRBJ1-2,few,TRBV9,TGTGCCAGCAGCGTCGGATCAACAGGGGACTATGGCTACACCTTC,CASSVGSTGDYGYTF
NA,TRBJ2-1,NA,TRBV10-1,TGCGCCAGCAGTGGTTTTGTAAATGAGCAGTTCTTC,CASSGFVNEQFF
NA,TRBJ1-5,NA,TRBV27,TGTGCCAGCCGGTTGGGCAGGCAGGATCAGCCCCAGCATTTT,CASRLGRQDQPQHF
NA,TRBJ1-5,NA,TRBV29-1,TGCAGCGGCCGGAGACAGGATAGCAATCAGCCCCAGCATTTT,CSGRRQDSNQPQHF
TRBD1,TRBJ2-7,once,TRBV5-6,TGTGCCAGCAGCAACCAGGGGGCGGCCTACGAGCAGTACTTC,CASSNQGAAYEQYF
TRBD2,TRBJ2-7,NA,TRBV19,TGTGCCAGTAGTATCGGCAGCGGGGGGTTAACCTACGAGCAGTACTTC,CASSIGSGGLTYEQYF
NA,TRBJ2-7,NA,TRBV6-1,TGTGCCAGCAGTGAGCAGCGAAACGAGCAGTACTTC,CASSEQRNEQYF
NA,TRBJ1-6,NA,TRBV10-3,TGTGCCATCAGGCCCACAGATAATTCACCCCTCCACTTT,CAIRPTDNSPLHF
TRBD1,TRBJ1-6,NA,TRBV13,TGTGCCAGCAGCTTTATAGGACAGGGTAATTCACCCCTCCACTTT,CASSFIGQGNSPLHF
NA,TRBJ2-3,NA,TRBV13,TGTGCCAGCAGCCCCGAGGGACATCGCACAGATACGCAGTATTTT,CASSPEGHRTDTQYF
NA,TRBJ1-1,NA,TRBV7-9,TGTGCCAGCAGCTCTAGAGGCCCCAGGGCCCCGAACACTGAAGCTTTCTTT,CASSSRGPRAPNTEAFF
NA,TRBJ2-2,few,TRBV5-4,TGTGCCAGCAGCTTGGGGGCGAACGGGGAGCTGTTTTTT,CASSLGANGELFF
TRBD2,TRBJ2-1,few,TRBV7-9,TGTGCCAGCAGCCCGGAGACTAGCGGGGTCCCCGTCTTGCGGTTCTTC,CASSPETSGVPVLRFF
TRBD1,TRBJ2-3,NA,TRBV28,TGTGCCAGCCAGGGGACAGCCTCAGATACGCAGTATTTT,CASQGTASDTQYF
NA,TRBJ1-1,NA,TRBV11-3,TGTGCCAGCAGCTTAGGGCCCGCGAACACTGAAGCTTTCTTT,CASSLGPANTEAFF
TRBD2,TRBJ2-3,NA,TRBV5-1,TGCGCCAGCAGCTCGGGACTAGCGGGGGCCTTAACCACAGATACGCAGTATTTT,CASSSGLAGALTTDTQYF
TRBD1,TRBJ1-2,once,TRBV6-1,TGTGCCAGCATAGGCGGACAGGCCCATGGCTACACCTTC,CASIGGQAHGYTF
TRBD1,TRBJ2-1,few,TRBV6-1,TGTGCCAGCAGTGAGACAGGGTTTGGCAATGAGCAGTTCTTC,CASSETGFGNEQFF
TRBD1,TRBJ1-2,NA,TRBV6-5,TGTGCCAGCAGAGAGGGGGACAGGCGCTATGGCTACACCTTC,CASREGDRRYGYTF
NA,TRBJ2-2,NA,TRBV7-2,TGTGCCAGCAGACCCCGACATAACACCGGGGAGCTGTTTTTT,CASRPRHNTGELFF
TRBD1,TRBJ2-7,NA,TRBV19,TGTGCCAGTAGTTTGACAGGGCCTTTC,CASSLTGPF
NA,TRBJ2-5,NA,TRBV6-5,TGTGCCAGCAGTTACTCGAGCCACCTTCCGCAAGAGACCCAGTACTTC,CASSYSSHLPQETQYF
TRBD1,TRBJ2-5,NA,TRBV5-8,TGTGCCAGCAGCTTGGGGCAGGGGGTAAAGGAGACCCAGTACTTC,CASSLGQGVKETQYF
NA,TRBJ2-5,NA,TRBV5-5,TGTGCCAGCAGTTCGGGAGCAGCGATCCAAGAGACCCAGTACTTC,CASSSGAAIQETQYF
NA,TRBJ1-1,NA,TRBV9,TGTGCCAGCAGCGATGGGGGGGAGACTGAAGCTTTCTTT,CASSDGGETEAFF
NA,TRBJ1-5,NA,TRBV5-6,TGTGCCAGCAGCCTAAGAACAGGGACTAGCAATCAGCCCCAGCATTTT,CASSLRTGTSNQPQHF
NA,TRBJ2-3,NA,TRBV6-1,TGTGCCAGCAGTGCAACCCCCAGGGATGTTAGCACAGATACGCAGTATTTT,CASSATPRDVSTDTQYF
TRBD2,TRBJ2-6,NA,TRBV27,TGTGCCAGCAGTGCGGGGGGGGCGGCACTAGGATCTGGGGCCAACGTCCTGACTTTC,CASSAGGAALGSGANVLTF
NA,TRBJ1-5,once,TRBV4-3,TGCGCCAGCAGCCAAGGATCTAACAGCAATCAGCCCCAGCATTTT,CASSQGSNSNQPQHF
TRBD2,TRBJ2-5,NA,TRBV13,TGTGCCAGCAGCCTTAGACTAGCGGGGGTTCAAGAGACCCAGTACTTC,CASSLRLAGVQETQYF
NA,TRBJ2-7,NA,TRBV18,TGTGCCAGCTCACCACGGGCGGGGCGCGACGAGCAGTACTTC,CASSPRAGRDEQYF
NA,TRBJ2-7,NA,TRBV5-4,TGTGCCAGCGGGCAGGACAACTCCTACGAGCAGTACTTC,CASGQDNSYEQYF
NA,TRBJ2-7,few,TRBV4-3,TGCGCCAGCAGCCAAGAAGTAGAGAGCTCCTACGAGCAGTACTTC,CASSQEVESSYEQYF
NA,TRBJ2-1,NA,TRBV30,TGTGCCTGGAGCCTCAGCGGGGGACAGTTGTACAATGAGCAGTTCTTC,CAWSLSGGQLYNEQFF
TRBD1,TRBJ2-7,NA,TRBV7-8,TGTGCCAGCAGCGCCCGGACAGGGGGCGTCTACGAGCAGTACTTC,CASSARTGGVYEQYF
NA,TRBJ2-7,NA,TRBV10-1,TGCGCCAGCAGTGGCACAACGCGCAGGGGCGCCATTTACGAGCAGTACTTC,CASSGTTRRGAIYEQYF
TRBD1,TRBJ2-7,NA,TRBV28,TGTGCCAGCAGCCCCAGACGCGGACAGGGCTCCTACGAGCAGTACTTC,CASSPRRGQGSYEQYF
TRBD2,TRBJ2-5,once,TRBV29-1,TGCAGCGCGGGGAGGGCGGGCAGTCAAGAGACCCAGTACTTC,CSAGRAGSQETQYF
TRBD2,TRBJ2-5,NA,TRBV5-6,TGTGCCAGCAGCTCCCTAGCGGGGGAAGAGACCCAGTACTTC,CASSSLAGEETQYF
NA,TRBJ1-2,NA,TRBV7-2,TGTGCCAGCAGCTTAAGGCAGGGTTGGGTCTATGGCTACACCTTC,CASSLRQGWVYGYTF
TRBD1,TRBJ1-2,NA,TRBV6-5,TGTGCCAGCAGTGAGGACAGGAACTATGGCTACACCTTC,CASSEDRNYGYTF
NA,TRBJ1-6,NA,TRBV5-6,TGTGCCAGCAGTTTAAGTCCCATTTACTCTAATTCACCCCTCCACTTT,CASSLSPIYSNSPLHF
TRBD1,TRBJ1-1,NA,TRBV7-9,TGTGCCAGCAGCTTCCAAACAGGGGGCACTGAAGCTTTCTTT,CASSFQTGGTEAFF
TRBD1,TRBJ1-5,NA,TRBV30,TGTGCCTGGAGTGTACAAAGTTCAGGGGGAGTCCGAGTTCAGCCCCAGCATTTT,CAWSVQSSGGVRVQPQHF
TRBD1,TRBJ2-1,NA,TRBV4-3,TGCGCCAGCAGCCAAGATTGGGGACAGTTCAATGAGCAGTTCTTC,CASSQDWGQFNEQFF
TRBD2,TRBJ2-7,NA,TRBV13,TGTGCCAGCAGCCCGGGGGGGTCCTACGAGCAGTACTTC,CASSPGGSYEQYF
TRBD1,TRBJ2-7,once,TRBV14,TGTGCCAGCAGCCAGTTAGGGGGCTTCGAGCAGTACTTC,CASSQLGGFEQYF
NA,TRBJ1-1,NA,TRBV7-3,TGTGCCAGCAGCTTAGGGGGGGGCCGGGGCGGCACTGAAGCTTTCTTT,CASSLGGGRGGTEAFF
NA,TRBJ2-7,NA,TRBV13,TGTGCCAGCAGCGGGGTCGGGGGCGAGCAGTACTTC,CASSGVGGEQYF
NA,TRBJ2-5,few,TRBV5-6,TGTGCCAGCAGCTTCGAACGGGGAGAGACCCAGTACTTC,CASSFERGETQYF
NA,TRBJ2-2,NA,TRBV18,TGTGCCAGCTCACCACAGGGGGTTACCGGGGAGCTGTTTTTT,CASSPQGVTGELFF
NA,TRBJ2-7,NA,TRBV5-6,TGTGCCAGCAGCTCGGGAGTCTACGAGCAGTACTTC,CASSSGVYEQYF
TRBD2,TRBJ2-2,few,TRBV7-3,TGTGCCAGCAGCCCGGGGGGGGTGGGCACCGGGGAGCTGTTTTTT,CASSPGGVGTGELFF
NA,TRBJ2-2,NA,TRBV23-1,TGCGCCACCCCGGGACACTTGCTAGCCGGGGAGCTGTTTTTT,CATPGHLLAGELFF
TRBD2,TRBJ2-1,NA,TRBV7-9,TGTGCCAGCAGCTTTCGACTAGCGGGGGACAATGAGCAGTTCTTC,CASSFRLAGDNEQFF